This T cell receptor (beta chain) derives from a study of shared clonotypes between healthy human individuals. Only a few counts were recorded for this clone. Sequencing used immunoSEQ multiplex PCR; TCRdb keeps in-frame clones, though not all of them. Here the sample spans 2,500,000 or so clones, 90% to 95% being singletons. The CDR3 is 15 residues long. CDR1 is SGHRS and CDR2 is YFSETQ in the germline V gene. The germline V and J ends were trimmed by 4 bases and 2 bases, with 15 bases remaining between them. The rearrangement links TRBV5-1 to TRBJ1-1; D uncertain. This receptor was identified in a man between 18 and 29 years old in good health. Some clones in this sample may be carry-over from other donors' samples. Sample: naive CD4+ T cells from PBMCs. Documented subset: CD45RA+ positively selected. In DNA, the CDR3 is TGCGCCAGCAGCCCGCCCGGGATGGTAAACACTGAAGCTTTCTTT. Its protein is CASSPPGMVNTEAFF.